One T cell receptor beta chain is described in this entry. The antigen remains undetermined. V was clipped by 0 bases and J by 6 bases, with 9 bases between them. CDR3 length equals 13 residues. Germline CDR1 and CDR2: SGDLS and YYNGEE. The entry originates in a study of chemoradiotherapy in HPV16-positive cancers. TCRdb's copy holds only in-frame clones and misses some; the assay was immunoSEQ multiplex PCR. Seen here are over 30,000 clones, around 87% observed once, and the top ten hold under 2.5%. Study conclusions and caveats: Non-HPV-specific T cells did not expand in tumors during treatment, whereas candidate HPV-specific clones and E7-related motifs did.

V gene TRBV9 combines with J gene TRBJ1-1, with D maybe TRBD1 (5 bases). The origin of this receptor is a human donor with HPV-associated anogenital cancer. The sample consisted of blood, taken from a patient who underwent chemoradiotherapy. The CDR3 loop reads CASSVVGGAEAFF. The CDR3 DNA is TGTGCCAGCAGCGTAGTCGGGGGGGCTGAAGCTTTCTTT.